The 17 T cell receptor beta chains in this list originate from one sample, sequenced in a study of T cells in Graves' hyperthyroidism and ophthalmopathy. Template material for amplifying TCR beta CDR3 regions consisted of RNA transcripts. TCR CDR3 regions were first amplified by RT-PCR with HTBI primers. TCRdb used MiXCR to reprocess the multiplex PCR reads, holding one entry per CDR3 protein. The table records some 650,000 distinct CDR3 sequences, more than 15% of them present only once. The specimen was blood. All receptors come from a woman aged 40 to 50 with Graves' ophthalmopathy.

As regards this clonotype: This may be a read error, as it is one base from a much larger clone. The gene calls are TRBV11-2 and TRBJ1-1; D not resolved. CDR1 and CDR2 from the germline V gene are SGHAT and FQNNGV. The CDR3 totals 15 residues. The CDR3 DNA reads TGTGTCAGCAGCTTAGGCGGAGGGCGGAACACTGAAGCTTTCTTT. This encodes CVSSLGGGRNTEAFF.

This clonotype was found many times. The gene calls are TRBV20-1 and TRBJ2-3, with 14 bases fitting TRBD2. The CDR3 runs to 14 residues. V shed 5 bases, J shed 8 bases, and the junction held 6 bases outside the gene matches. CDR1 is DFQATT, CDR2 SNEGSKA, per germline (reference sequence). CDR3 coding DNA: TGCAGTGCTCCGGGACTAGCGGGAGACGGTACGCAGTATTTT. This encodes CSAPGLAGDGTQYF.

This clonotype appeared many times. CDR3 amino acids: CASSSTTMPGHREQFF. The CDR3, as DNA: TGTGCCAGCAGTTCCACGACTATGCCCGGTCATCGTGAGCAGTTCTTC. The rearrangement uses TRBV2 and TRBJ2-1, with D perhaps matching TRBD2 (5 bases). V gave up 5 bases and J gave up 9 bases, with 23 bases separating them. The CDR3 extends over 16 amino acids. The germline V gene has CDR1 SNHLY and CDR2 FYNNEI.

Many counts were recorded for this clonotype. DNA of the CDR3: TGTGCCAGCGGACCCCAGGGAGGATTGAACACTGAAGCTTTCTTT. Translation gives CASGPQGGLNTEAFF. The V and J genes are TRBV7-9 and TRBJ1-1; D may be TRBD1 (5 bases). CDR1 and CDR2 (germline): SEHNR, FQNEAQ (reference sequence). The germline V and J ends were trimmed by 8 bases and 0 bases, with 16 bases remaining between them. The CDR3 consists of 15 residues.

This clonotype was observed many times. V gene TRBV20-1 combines with J gene TRBJ2-7, with a possible D match to TRBD2 (5 bases). The V end lost 6 bases, the J end lost 3 bases, and 15 bases lay between the germline ends. The CDR3 sequence is 13 residues long. CDR1 and CDR2 (germline): DFQATT, SNEGSKA (reference sequence). The chain's CDR3 is CSAQTWENYEQYF. The CDR3 DNA follows: TGCAGTGCGCAAACCTGGGAGAACTACGAGCAGTACTTC.

This clonotype occurred many times. The CDR3 nucleotides read TGTGCCAGCAGCCAAGATGGGGAAGCGCTCGAGCAGTACTTC. Residues: CASSQDGEALEQYF. The chain uses TRBV3-1 and TRBJ2-7; D is undetermined. In germline, CDR1 is LGHDT, CDR2 YNNKEL (reference sequence). V was cut by 0 bases and J by 6 bases, with 12 bases left in between. This CDR3 spans 14 amino acids.

This clonotype was seen ten or more times. The chain combines TRBV2 with TRBJ2-7; tentatively, D is TRBD2 (6 bases). Germline loops: CDR1 SNHLY, CDR2 FYNNEI. This CDR3 is built from 15 residues. V dropped 0 bases and J dropped 4 bases, with 13 bases sitting between them. This CDR3 is CASSEAPGATYEQYF. The CDR3 DNA reads as TGTGCCAGCAGTGAAGCGCCGGGAGCGACGTACGAGCAGTACTTC.

This clonotype was seen many times. DNA for the CDR3: TGTGCCAGCAGCTTAAGATCACGGACAGATACGCAGTATTTT. It is translated as CASSLRSRTDTQYF. This sequence joins TRBV7-2 and TRBJ2-3; D unresolved. The CDR3 has 14 amino acids. V was cut by 2 bases and J by 3 bases, with 9 bases left in between. The germline V gene encodes CDR1 SGHTA and CDR2 FQGNSA.

The table lists this clonotype with a few counts. A junction end diverges from the germline sequence, so it may reflect a read error. The chain joins TRBV7-8 to TRBJ1-4, with D possibly matching TRBD1 (5 bases). The CDR3 loop spans 14 amino acids. CDR1 SGHVS and CDR2 FQNEAQ come from the germline V gene. CDR3 loop: CASSLGHTNEKLFF. The CDR3 DNA is TGTGCCAGCAGCCTTGGACATACTAATGAGAAACTGTTTTTT.

This clonotype appeared many times. V gene TRBV7-9 combines with J gene TRBJ1-4; perhaps TRBD1 as D (6 bases). V was clipped by 4 bases and J by 5 bases, with 11 bases between them. Germline CDR1 and CDR2: SEHNR and FQNEAQ (reference sequence). The CDR3 contains 14 residues. CDR3 residues: CASSSSRGNEKLFF. CDR3 nucleotide sequence: TGTGCCAGCAGCTCATCAAGGGGGAATGAAAAACTGTTTTTT. Variable domain in full (rest from reference TRBV7-9 and TRBJ1-4): DTGVSQNPRHKITKRGQNVTFRCDPISEHNRLYWYRQTLGQGPEFLTYFQNEAQLEKSRLLSDRFSAERPKGSFSTLEIQRTEQGDSAMYLCASSSSRGNEKLFFGSGTQLSVL.

The sample holds one count of this clonotype. The chain is built from TRBV28 and TRBJ1-5; 7 bases are shared with TRBD1. There are 14 residues in the CDR3. Germline V CDR1 and CDR2: MDHEN, SYDVKM. The J segment lost 7 bases and the V segment lost 5 bases, leaving 8 bases of the junction unmatched. The CDR3 sequence is CASSSQGGWQPQHF. The CDR3 DNA sequence: TGTGCCAGCAGTAGCCAGGGGGGTTGGCAGCCCCAGCATTTT.

With regard to this clonotype: One base away lies a much larger clone, so this may be a sequencing read error. The chain joins TRBV28 to TRBJ2-2; a weak D match, TRBD2 (6 bases). CDR3 length equals 14 residues. In germline, CDR1 is MDHEN, CDR2 SYDVKM. The CDR3 protein is CASSFRTGTGGLFF. The CDR3 DNA is TGTGCCAGCAGTTTCCGAACGGGGACCGGGGGGCTGTTTTTT.

V is TRBV12-3 or TRBV12-4 and J is TRBJ1-1, with D perhaps matching TRBD1 (5 bases). With 6 bases removed from V and 6 bases from J, the gap between germline ends came to 8 bases. The length of the CDR3 is 11 residues. The CDR3: CASSWGPEAFF. CDR3 bases: TGTGCCAGCAGCTGGGGCCCTGAAGCTTTCTTT.

This clonotype was counted only a few times. This chain connects TRBV7-8 to TRBJ1-3; no definite D call. The V gene's germline CDR1 is SGHVS and CDR2 FQNEAQ. The CDR3 runs 14 residues. Deletions cut 1 base from V and 1 base from J, with 5 bases between. The CDR3 DNA reads as TGTGCCAGCAGCTTAGTTCAGTCTGGAAACACCATATATTTT. Protein product: CASSLVQSGNTIYF. Based on the CDR3 plus reference TRBV7-8 and TRBJ1-3, the full variable domain is GAGVSQSPRYKVAKRGQDVALRCDPISGHVSLFWYQQALGQGPEFLTYFQNEAQLDKSGLPSDRFFAERPEGSVSTLKIQRTQQEDSAVYLCASSLVQSGNTIYFGEGSWLTVV.

This clonotype was detected only a few times. The chain links TRBV15 to TRBJ1-2; the D is unclear. CDR1 is LNHNV and CDR2 is YYDKDF in the germline V gene (reference sequence). The length of the CDR3 is 12 residues. Trimming stripped 5 bases from V and 4 bases from J, with 8 bases between. CDR3 residues: CATSGQGYGYTF. CDR3 nucleotide sequence: TGTGCCACCAGCGGTCAAGGCTATGGCTACACCTTC.

In its sample, this clonotype was seen many times. The V call is TRBV5-5, the J call TRBJ2-7, with 9 bases identical to TRBD1. The CDR3 sequence is 16 residues long. V shed 6 bases, J shed 0 bases, and the junction held 10 bases outside the gene matches. Germline V lookup: CDR1 SGHKS, CDR2 YYEKEE (reference sequence). The CDR3 coding sequence is TGTGCCAGCAAAGGACCGGGACAGGGTAGCTCCTACGAGCAGTACTTC. The encoded protein is CASKGPGQGSSYEQYF.

The chain links TRBV15 to TRBJ1-6; D is unresolved. The CDR3 covers 13 residues. The ends were cut back, 0 bases at V and 5 bases at J, with 2 bases in the middle. Germline V gene data show CDR1 as LNHNV and CDR2 as YYDKDF (reference sequence). CDR3 sequence reads: CATSREDNSPLHF. CDR3 DNA sequence: TGTGCCACCAGCAGAGAGGATAATTCACCCCTCCACTTT.